This T cell receptor (beta chain) was profiled in a study of cytomegalovirus exposure and HLA in healthy donors. On the study more broadly: Early released data had tens of millions of unique TCRs, all coming from HLA-typed donors.

Notes on this clone: Its target is unknown.

Whole-study findings and limits: Serostatus for CMV was the only available immune exposure information. Another analysis was done later, and it associated approximately 18,000 TCR beta sequences with HLA alleles at 0.05 false discovery rate. A later analysis found TCR association rates differed by HLA locus, highest for DRB1 and lowest for HLA-C.

The V end lost 1 base, the J end lost 1 base, and 10 bases lay between the germline ends. Looked up from germline, CDR1 is SGHVS and CDR2 is FNYEAQ. This CDR3 is 15 amino acids long. A multiplex PCR was run with 60 Vbeta primers and 13 Jbeta primers. Repertoires were generated with immunoSEQ multiplex PCR, while TCRdb's copy carries only in-frame clones and drops some. The table includes more than 110,000 clones, around 81% detected once. Specimen: PBMCs. This chain links TRBV7-6 with TRBJ1-1; a weak D match, TRBD1 (5 bases). The source is a man aged 35 to 55 in good health and CMV-seropositive. The CDR3 DNA sequence: TGTGCCAGCAGCTTAGGAAGCGACAGGAACACTGAAGCTTTCTTT. Its translation is CASSLGSDRNTEAFF.